This note documents a single T cell receptor (beta chain) sequence. The target antigen is unknown. V lost 4 bases, J lost 3 bases, and 14 bases lay in between. CDR3 length: 14 amino acids. CDR1 is SGDLS, CDR2 YYNGEE, per germline. This sample is part of a study of CD8 T cells in ankylosing spondylitis. Findings and caveats of the study: The study identified a TCR beta motif of under ten highly homologous variants that appeared characteristic of ankylosing spondylitis blood. Some motif variants had been reported before (in reactive arthritis synovial fluid and blood). Relatively scarce in peripheral blood, disease-linked clones were CD8+.

Libraries for TCR beta were made by quantitative 5'-RACE with molecular barcodes. TCRdb recomputed calls from the 5' RACE reads with MiXCR, one row per CDR3 protein. The table lists roughly 220,000 distinct CDR3 sequences, 18% of them singletons. This clonotype originated in a male donor with ankylosing spondylitis. The chain uses TRBV9 and TRBJ2-7; D gene unclear. Sequencing used blood, either unsorted or a sorted T cell fraction (not recorded which). As DNA, the CDR3 is TGTGCCAGCAGCAGTGGCTCAGATGGCTACGAGCAGTACTTC. This translates into CASSSGSDGYEQYF. Combining the CDR3 with reference TRBV9 and TRBJ2-7 gives the whole variable domain DSGVTQTPKHLITATGQRVTLRCSPRSGDLSVYWYQQSLDQGLQFLIQYYNGEERAKGNILERFSAQQFPDLHSELNLSSLELGDSALYFCASSSGSDGYEQYFGPGTRLTVT.